The 3 T cell receptor beta chains in this list originate from one sample, sequenced in a study of T-cell memory formation after mild COVID-19. MiXCR was run by TCRdb on the 5' RACE reads, yielding one entry per CDR3 protein. The table records about 49,000 distinct CDR3 sequences, approximately 7.6% of them present only once. The material sequenced was PBMCs or a T cell subset sorted from them (not recorded which). The receptors were sampled from a man between 18 and 35 years old who had mild COVID-19 (a few samples of this study predate the infection). Cell type and time point are not known.

This clonotype has at least ten counts. The rearrangement links TRBV12-3 or TRBV12-4 to TRBJ2-3; possible D gene TRBD1, 7 bases. The CDR3 spans 13 residues. Trimming stripped 6 bases from V and 4 bases from J, with 11 bases between. CDR3 sequence (DNA): TGTGCCAGCAGCATCAGGGGGGCAGATACGCAGTATTTT. It specifies CASSIRGADTQYF.

The V call is TRBV20-1, the J call TRBJ2-3; D gene uncertain. The CDR3 loop spans 15 amino acids. Germline CDR1 and CDR2: DFQATT and SNEGSKA (reference sequence). V lost 3 bases and J lost 2, with 15 bases in between. The CDR3 loop is CSARNPEKATDTQYF. The CDR3 bases are TGCAGTGCTAGGAACCCAGAGAAGGCCACAGATACGCAGTATTTT.

Note on this clonotype: At one boundary the junction diverges from the germline segment, which might be a read error. V is TRBV5-1 and J is TRBJ2-5; D is possibly TRBD1 (6 bases). The CDR3 spans 12 residues. CDR1 SGHRS and CDR2 YFSETQ come from the germline V gene. In nucleotides, the CDR3 is TGCGCCAGCAGCACGGGACACGGTCTTCTAAGCTTC. Protein: CASSTGHGLLSF.